Listed below are T cell receptor beta chains from one sample, sequenced in a study of blood T cell repertoires in COVID-19. TCRdb's copy holds only in-frame clones and misses some; the assay was immunoSEQ multiplex PCR. The sample holds about 27,000 clones, roughly 88% seen once. Sequences were obtained from peripheral blood. These receptors were taken from a woman in her 50s with active COVID-19. Both conserved end residues are part of each CDR3. D genes are given only for firm matches. Rows give clone size only sometimes, using once, few, many, or a class for an expanded clone.

-	TRBD1	12	TRBV18	TRBJ2-7	TGTGCCAGCTCAGGGACAGTTGGGGAGCAGTACTTC	CASSGTVGEQYF
once	-	15	TRBV5-1	TRBJ2-7	TGCGCCAGCAGCCCCAGTGGAGGGACAGTTCACGAGCAGTACTTC	CASSPSGGTVHEQYF
-	TRBD2	15	TRBV5-4	TRBJ2-7	TGTGCCAGCAGTCAAAACATGGGGCGGGAGGCCGAGCAGTACTTC	CASSQNMGREAEQYF
-	TRBD2	16	TRBV3-1/TRBV3-2	TRBJ2-7	TGTGCCAGCAGCTCCCGGACTAGCGGGGGCTCCTACGAGCAGTACTTC	CASSSRTSGGSYEQYF
-	TRBD1	16	TRBV28	TRBJ1-5	TGTGCCAGCAGTCCCCCCCCAACAGGGGCAAATCAGCCCCAGCATTTT	CASSPPPTGANQPQHF
-	TRBD1	16	TRBV6-1	TRBJ2-1	TGTGCCAGCAGTGGGACAGGGGGTGACCCCCGACCAGACCCGTTCTTC	CASSGTGGDPRPDPFF
-	TRBD2	14	TRBV5-1	TRBJ2-3	TGCGCCAGCAGAAATAGCGGGAGGGTCGATACGCAGTATTTT	CASRNSGRVDTQYF
-	-	12	TRBV6-6	TRBJ1-2	TGTGCCAGCAGCTTGTACAGGGAAGGCTACACCTTC	CASSLYREGYTF
-	TRBD1	15	TRBV14	TRBJ2-1	TGTGCCAGCAGCCCTACGAGGGACAGGGATAATGAGCAGTTCTTC	CASSPTRDRDNEQFF
-	TRBD1	15	TRBV5-4	TRBJ2-7	TGTGCCAGCAGCTCCCCCCAGGGGGTAACCTACGAGCAGTACTTC	CASSSPQGVTYEQYF
-	-	12	TRBV28	TRBJ2-1	TGTGCCAGCAGTTTTAATATCAATGAGCAGTTCTTC	CASSFNINEQFF
-	TRBD1	11	TRBV29-1	TRBJ1-2	TGCAGCGTTTCAGGGGGCATAGGCTACACCTTC	CSVSGGIGYTF
-	TRBD1	17	TRBV15	TRBJ2-7	TGTGCCACCAGCCCCGTGAGCTTGGGGACAGGGACCTACGAGCAGTACTTC	CATSPVSLGTGTYEQYF
-	-	12	TRBV29-1	TRBJ1-1	TGCAGCGTTGGACAGGTGAACACTGAAGCTTTCTTT	CSVGQVNTEAFF
-	-	15	TRBV5-1	TRBJ1-2	TGCGCCAGCAGCCGAACAGGGCGATCAAACTATGGCTACACCTTC	CASSRTGRSNYGYTF
-	TRBD1	12	TRBV28	TRBJ1-1	TGTGCCAGCAGCAGGGGGTACACTGAAGCTTTCTTT	CASSRGYTEAFF
once	TRBD1	13	TRBV5-1	TRBJ2-7	TGCGCCAGCAGCTGGGACAGCTCCTACGAGCAGTACTTC	CASSWDSSYEQYF
-	TRBD2	18	TRBV28	TRBJ2-1	TGTGCCAGCAGTTTGGTCCCTAGCGGGAGCACGGGGTACAATGAGCAGTTCTTC	CASSLVPSGSTGYNEQFF
-	-	14	TRBV6-6	TRBJ1-1	TGTGCCAGCAGTTACGTCGGCGGAAACACTGAAGCTTTCTTT	CASSYVGGNTEAFF
-	-	15	TRBV25-1	TRBJ1-2	TGTGCCAGCAGTGATGCGAGGGGGAACGACTATGGCTACACCTTC	CASSDARGNDYGYTF
-	-	14	TRBV18	TRBJ2-5	TGTGCCAGCTCACCCACGACGGGCCAAGAGACCCAGTACTTC	CASSPTTGQETQYF
-	TRBD1	15	TRBV19	TRBJ2-7	TGTGCCAGTAGTTTCGGGACAGGGCTCTCCTACGAGCAGTACTTC	CASSFGTGLSYEQYF
-	-	11	TRBV6-5	TRBJ2-7	TGTGCCAGCAGAGACACCGTTGAGCAGTACTTC	CASRDTVEQYF
-	TRBD1	16	TRBV19	TRBJ2-2	TGTGCCAGTAGTATAATAGGGACAGCGAACACCGGGGAGCTGTTTTTT	CASSIIGTANTGELFF
-	-	15	TRBV5-6	TRBJ2-4	TGTGCCAGCAGCCCGCTGCGCGGGGACAAAAACATTCAGTACTTC	CASSPLRGDKNIQYF
-	-	14	TRBV6-5	TRBJ2-7	TGTGCCAGCAGTCCCATCGGTACCTCCTACGAGCAGTACTTC	CASSPIGTSYEQYF
-	-	16	TRBV4-1	TRBJ2-2	TGCGCCAGCAGCTACGAGCCTTTCTCTAACACCGGGGAGCTGTTTTTT	CASSYEPFSNTGELFF
-	-	16	TRBV12-1	TRBJ2-7	TGTGCCAGCAGCTTTGTCGGCGGGAGGAGGGCCCACGAGCAGTACTTC	CASSFVGGRRAHEQYF
-	-	14	TRBV28	TRBJ2-5	TGTGCCAGCAGCCCCCGAGGGGGTCGGGAGACCCAGTACTTC	CASSPRGGRETQYF
-	-	13	TRBV4-2	TRBJ1-2	TGTGCCAGCAGTCCAGGCCCGAGTCGGGGCTACACCTTC	CASSPGPSRGYTF
-	-	15	TRBV18	TRBJ2-2	TGTGCCAGCTCACCCCAGCAGGGTCGGACCGGGGAGCTGTTTTTT	CASSPQQGRTGELFF
-	-	15	TRBV18	TRBJ1-6	TGTGCCAGCTCGTCACAACCAGGAAAGAATTCACCCCTCCACTTT	CASSSQPGKNSPLHF
few	-	13	TRBV30	TRBJ1-5	TGTGCCTGGAGTGTGCGTCAGGATCAGCCCCAGCATTTT	CAWSVRQDQPQHF
-	-	12	TRBV25-1	TRBJ2-4	TGTGCCAGCAGTGAAGGGCGGGGCATTCAGTACTTC	CASSEGRGIQYF